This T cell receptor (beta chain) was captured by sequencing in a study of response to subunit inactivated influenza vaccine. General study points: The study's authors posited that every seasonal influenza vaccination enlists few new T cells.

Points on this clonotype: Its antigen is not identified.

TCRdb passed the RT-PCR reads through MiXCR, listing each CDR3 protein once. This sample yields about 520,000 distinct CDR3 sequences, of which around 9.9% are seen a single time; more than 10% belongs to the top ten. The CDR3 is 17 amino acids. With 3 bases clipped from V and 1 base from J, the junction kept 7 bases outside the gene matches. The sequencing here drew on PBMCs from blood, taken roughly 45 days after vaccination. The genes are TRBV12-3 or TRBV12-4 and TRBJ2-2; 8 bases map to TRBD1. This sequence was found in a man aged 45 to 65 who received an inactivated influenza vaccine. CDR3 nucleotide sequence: TGTGCCAGCAGTTTGGTCGGGGACAGGCTGAACACCGGGGAGCTGTTTTTT. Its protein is CASSLVGDRLNTGELFF.